The 22 T cell receptor beta chains listed next were all sequenced from one sample in a study of shared clonotypes between healthy human individuals. Data came from immunoSEQ multiplex PCR; TCRdb stores just in-frame clones and leaves some out. Among about 1.1 million clones, roughly 77% were seen once, and the ten largest hold 0.89%. The sample consisted of memory CD4+ T cells from PBMCs. Subset in this sample: CD45RA-negative fraction. Receptor source: a man aged 18 to 29 in good health. Some clones in this sample may be carry-over from other donors' samples.

V and J are TRBV29-1 and TRBJ1-2; no clear D gene. This CDR3 has 13 residues. CDR1 and CDR2 (germline): SQVTM, ANQGSEA. With 6 bases removed from V and 5 bases from J, the gap between germline ends came to 16 bases. In DNA, the CDR3 is TGCAGCGTACCCCGAACCGACAAGTATGGCTACACCTTC. Its protein is CSVPRTDKYGYTF.

This chain joins TRBV19 and TRBJ1-3, with unresolved D. V was shortened by 5 bases and J by 0 bases, with 11 bases between the two germline ends. Germline CDR1 is LNHDA and CDR2 is SQIVND (reference sequence). The CDR3 contains 15 residues. This chain's CDR3 is CASSEIGSSGNTIYF. Written as DNA, the CDR3 is TGTGCCAGTAGTGAAATAGGGTCCTCTGGAAACACCATATATTTT. Looking up the rest from reference TRBV19 and TRBJ1-3 gives the full variable domain: DGGITQSPKYLFRKEGQNVTLSCEQNLNHDAMYWYRQDPGQGLRLIYYSQIVNDFQKGDIAEGYSVSREKKESFPLTVTSAQKNPTAFYLCASSEIGSSGNTIYFGEGSWLTVV.

V and J are TRBV11-3 and TRBJ1-1; D gene ambiguous. V was trimmed by 5 bases and J by 5 bases, leaving 9 bases between them. Germline V gene data show CDR1 as SGHNT and CDR2 as YENEEA. The CDR3 is made up of 12 amino acids. Here the CDR3 DNA reads TGTGCCAGCAGCCAACGGAGGACTGAAGCTTTCTTT. Translated, it gives CASSQRRTEAFF.

V and J are TRBV5-6 and TRBJ2-3; D might be TRBD2 (5 bases). Germline V gives CDR1 SGHDT, CDR2 YYEEEE. Between the trimmed V and J ends, which lost 1 base and 8 bases, there was a span of 8 bases. This CDR3 spans 12 amino acids. For the CDR3, the DNA is TGTGCCAGCAGCTTGTCAGGAGGTACGCAGTATTTT. This encodes CASSLSGGTQYF.

The CDR3 here is CASSLRTSGSMKTQYF. The CDR3 nucleotides read TGTGCCAGCAGCTTGCGCACTAGCGGGAGTATGAAGACCCAGTACTTC. The chain is built from TRBV5-4 and TRBJ2-5; 11 nucleotides align to TRBD2. The CDR3 extends over 16 amino acids. In germline, CDR1 is SGHNT, CDR2 YYREEE (reference sequence). Trimming cost V 1 base and J 6 bases; bases outside gene matches: 8.

This clone appeared many times. This chain connects TRBV5-4 to TRBJ2-1; the match to TRBD2 covers 10 bases. In germline, CDR1 is SGHNT, CDR2 YYREEE (reference sequence). This CDR3 is 18 amino acids long. The trim removed 5 bases at V and 8 bases at J, leaving 19 bases unmatched. The DNA for the CDR3 is TGTGCCAGCAGTTCGGAGGCTAGCGGGAGCCCCAGGGACCATGAGCAGTTCTTC. This translates into CASSSEASGSPRDHEQFF.

Only a few counts were recorded for this clone. The chain joins TRBV4-1 to TRBJ1-5; TRBD1 might be the D (5 bases). Germline V gene data show CDR1 as MGHRA and CDR2 as YSYEKL. The CDR3 consists of 17 residues. V lost 1 base, J lost 2 bases, and 15 bases lay in between. CDR3 in DNA: TGCGCCAGCAGCCAAGTGGATATGGGGCTCGGCAATCAGCCCCAGCATTTT. It specifies CASSQVDMGLGNQPQHF.

On this clone: The same CDR3 can be traced to other DNA sequences in this sample. The chain recombines TRBV6-5 with TRBJ2-7; 8 nucleotides agree with TRBD1. V shed 8 bases, J shed 2 bases, and the junction held 5 bases outside the gene matches. The CDR3 consists of 13 residues. Germline V CDR1 and CDR2: MNHEY, SVGAGI. CDR3 residues: CASSRTGTYEQYF. CDR3 bases: TGTGCCAGCTCCCGGACAGGGACCTACGAGCAGTACTTC.

The V call is TRBV9, the J call TRBJ2-1; TRBD2 matches 10 bases. Losses at the gene ends were 3 bases for V and 7 bases for J; bases not matched to a gene: 10. This CDR3 is built from 16 residues. Germline loops: CDR1 SGDLS, CDR2 YYNGEE. CDR3 nucleotides: TGTGCCAGCAGCGGAGCGGGAGGGCAGAAGGGGAATGAGCAGTTCTTC. This translates into CASSGAGGQKGNEQFF.

V is TRBV18 and J is TRBJ1-1; tentative D call: TRBD1 (5 bases). Trimming pared 5 bases from V and 2 bases from J, leaving 9 bases between. Per the germline V gene, CDR1 is KGHSH and CDR2 is LQKENI. The CDR3 runs to 13 residues. The CDR3 sequence is CASSIRANTEAFF. CDR3 coding DNA: TGTGCCAGCTCAATCAGGGCTAACACTGAAGCTTTCTTT.

The rearrangement links TRBV29-1 to TRBJ2-5, with D possibly being TRBD1 or TRBD2 (5 bases each). V shed 7 bases and J shed 2 bases, with 17 bases lying between them. From germline, CDR1 is SQVTM and CDR2 ANQGSEA. The CDR3 consists of 14 residues. This chain's CDR3 is CSARRGLSQETQYF. For the CDR3, the DNA is TGCAGCGCCCGTCGGGGCCTTTCTCAAGAGACCCAGTACTTC.

The J gene is TRBJ1-2, the V gene TRBV5-5, with TRBD1 matching 9 bases. Germline values: CDR1 SGHKS, CDR2 YYEKEE (reference sequence). The CDR3 contains 14 residues. The junction had 6 bases not matched to a gene; V was cut back by 2 bases and J by 7 bases. The CDR3 sequence is CASSFPGQGPGYTF. CDR3 bases: TGTGCCAGCAGCTTCCCGGGACAGGGCCCTGGCTACACCTTC.

The table lists this clone with a few counts. The chain uses TRBV30 and TRBJ1-1; D may be TRBD1 (5 bases). This CDR3 contains 13 residues. Trimming stripped 5 bases from V and 0 bases from J, with 10 bases between. The germline V gene has CDR1 GTSNPN and CDR2 SVGIG (reference sequence). The CDR3 DNA reads TGTGCCTGGCGTGAGGGACTGAACACTGAAGCTTTCTTT. Its translation: CAWREGLNTEAFF.

This clone was detected a few times. The chain employs TRBV29-1 and TRBJ1-2, with a weak D call TRBD1 (5 bases). This CDR3 has 13 amino acids. Trimming took 0 bases from V and 3 from J, leaving 8 bases between them. CDR1 SQVTM and CDR2 ANQGSEA come from the germline V gene. CDR3 in amino acids: CSVEERGYYGYTF. CDR3 sequence (DNA): TGCAGCGTTGAAGAGAGGGGTTACTATGGCTACACCTTC.

V usage is TRBV6-6 and J usage is TRBJ2-2, with D perhaps TRBD2 (5 bases). Trimming left V 6 bases short and J 3 bases short, with 5 bases between. Looked up from germline, CDR1 is MNHNY and CDR2 is SVGAGI (reference sequence). The CDR3 has 12 residues. The CDR3 nucleotides are TGTGCCAGCAGGGACTACACCGGGGAGCTGTTTTTT. It specifies CASRDYTGELFF.

This clone was seen only once. The chain carries TRBV4-3 and TRBJ2-7, with 7 bases that match TRBD1. CDR1 is LGHNA, CDR2 YSLEER, per germline. After removal of 4 bases from V and 3 bases from J, the junction contained 9 bases not matched to a gene. The CDR3 runs to 15 residues. CDR3 amino acids: CASSLPGTEVYEQYF. The CDR3 DNA follows: TGCGCCAGCAGCCTCCCCGGGACAGAGGTCTACGAGCAGTACTTC.

The chain combines TRBV29-1 with TRBJ1-1; perhaps TRBD1 as D (5 bases). Looked up from germline, CDR1 is SQVTM and CDR2 is ANQGSEA. This CDR3 has 12 amino acids. Trimming left V 7 bases short and J 4 bases short, with 13 bases between. The CDR3, as DNA: TGCAGCGCAAGCCCGGGGGGCACTGAAGCTTTCTTT. Encoded protein: CSASPGGTEAFF.

This clone was picked up one time. This chain connects TRBV11-2 to TRBJ1-3; D unresolved. Trimming stripped 4 bases from V and 3 bases from J, with 4 bases between. CDR1 and CDR2 from the germline V gene are SGHAT and FQNNGV. CDR3 size: 12 residues. CDR3 bases: TGTGCCAGCAGCTCAGATGGAAACACCATATATTTT. This encodes CASSSDGNTIYF.

This clone was seen many times. This chain uses TRBV21-1 with TRBJ2-2; the D call in the table, TRBD2, was not verified against the DNA. TRBV21-1 is a pseudogene. The CDR3 has 19 residues. Written as DNA, the CDR3 is TGTGCCAGCAGTGCTTTAGGGGGACTAGCGGCCCTCGCGACCGGGGAGCTGTTTTTT. It translates to CASSALGGLAALATGELFF.

This clone was recorded once. The genes are TRBV28 and TRBJ1-1, with a weak D call TRBD1 (6 bases). CDR3 size: 14 residues. The germline V and J ends were trimmed by 7 bases and 5 bases, with 17 bases remaining between them. The germline CDR1 and CDR2 sequences are MDHEN and SYDVKM. CDR3: CASNLGGARTEAFF. The CDR3 coding sequence is TGTGCCAGCAACTTGGGGGGCGCAAGGACTGAAGCTTTCTTT.

This clone was detected a few times. The chain is built from TRBV29-1 and TRBJ2-2; TRBD1 matches 7 bases. The CDR3 totals 15 residues. V lost 1 base and J lost 3; bases outside the gene matches: 5. Germline V gene data show CDR1 as SQVTM and CDR2 as ANQGSEA. The CDR3 DNA sequence: TGCAGCGTTGAAGCAACAGGGGTGCACACCGGGGAGCTGTTTTTT. Residues: CSVEATGVHTGELFF.

Remarks on this clone: In the same sample, other DNA sequences code for this CDR3. The J gene is TRBJ1-5, the V gene TRBV10-3; D gene uncertain. This CDR3 region has 12 residues. CDR1 and CDR2 (germline): ENHRY, SYGVKD. V was trimmed by 8 bases and J by 2 bases, leaving 7 bases between them. The CDR3 protein is CAISAGNQPQHF. The CDR3 nucleotides are TGTGCCATCTCAGCGGGCAATCAGCCCCAGCATTTT.